This T cell receptor beta chain was captured in a study of identical twins. Whole-study results and caveats: Models underestimated TCR alpha sharing (out-of-frame) in monozygotic twins. Beta clonotypes that were abundant in cord blood contained fewer insertions, a pattern absent from memory repertoires.

A universal primer site was incorporated via template switching, and the cDNA contained unique molecular identifiers. TCRdb passed the 5' RACE reads through MiXCR, listing each CDR3 protein once. This table has approximately 890,000 distinct CDR3 sequences, roughly an eighth appearing once. The germline V gene has CDR1 KGHSH and CDR2 LQKENI. The CDR3 consists of 16 residues. J lost 4 bases, V lost 6 bases, and 10 bases had no gene match. Only one count was recorded for this clonotype. Antigen specificity is unknown. This sample was shared with a second study, whose subject was yellow fever vaccine responses in identical twins.

The specimen sequenced was PBMCs. The clonotype originates from a woman aged 18-35 years in good health. The genes are TRBV18 and TRBJ2-1; 9 bases are a match to TRBD1. CDR3 loop: CASSRFRDRVYNEQFF. The CDR3 region has the DNA TGTGCCAGCTCCCGATTCCGGGACAGGGTTTACAATGAGCAGTTCTTC.